This TCR beta chain was recovered during a study of beta chain features in type 1 diabetes. Study-wide findings and caveats: In all four CD4+ subsets, TCRB CDR3 length was significantly, moderately reduced in type 1 diabetes.

cDNA synthesis used the whole RNA isolate, giving expressed TCRB sequences. Sequenced by immunoSEQ multiplex PCR; TCRdb stores in-frame clones only, minus some. Here the sample spans 130,000 or so clones, roughly 10% being singletons. One heparinised blood draw, averaging about 100 mL, came from each donor. Details on this clone: What it binds is unknown.

This CDR3 spans 16 amino acids. V shed 5 bases, J shed 1 base, and the junction held 8 bases outside the gene matches. The germline V gene encodes CDR1 SGHVS and CDR2 FQNEAQ. This sequence originates from a man aged 25 to 40 with type 1 diabetes. V usage is TRBV7-8 and J usage is TRBJ2-5; TRBD2 aligns across 9 bases. The sample was central memory CD4+ T cells from blood. This CDR3 reads CASSLSGGLTQETQYF. DNA for the CDR3: TGTGCCAGCAGCCTTAGCGGGGGCCTCACCCAAGAGACCCAGTACTTC.